This TCR beta chain was documented in a study of vaccination effects on CD4 cells after COVID-19. The study's findings and limits: Only a few convalescent patients and no early post-infection timepoints featured in the study. After vaccination of healthy people, only 1 of 255 vaccine-induced clones cross-reacted with common cold coronaviruses. Clones of infection and vaccine origin contracted markedly late after vaccination.

Under the ViraFEST assay, PBMC were stimulated with viral peptide pools so that antigen-specific CD4+ T cells expanded. Sequencing was performed afterwards. Between days 10 and 11 of culture, CD4+ T cells were separated out. Absence of prior SARS-CoV-2 infection characterized the vaccine recipients, who showed negative nucleocapsid antibodies. Researchers reported culturing 2 million or so PBMC in each well, adding 9 to 10 IU/ml IL-2 and 10 ug/ml peptides. On this clone: Its antigen is undetermined.

TCRdb's table, derived via immunoSEQ multiplex PCR, lists solely in-frame clones and lacks some. The sample consists of 30,000 to 35,000 clones, around 73% of them appearing once. This CDR3 contains 14 residues. CDR1 SGHRS and CDR2 YFSETQ come from the germline V gene. V shed 1 base, J shed 5 bases, and the junction held 4 bases outside the gene matches. The chain links TRBV5-1 to TRBJ2-5; 8 nucleotides match TRBD2. Here the sequenced sample was CD4+ T cells from PBMCs cultured with HCoV-OC43 spike peptides, taken before COVID-19 vaccination. Subset described: HCoV-OC43 spike overlapping peptide pool stimulation. The TCR sequence derives from a human donor who received a COVID-19 vaccine. The CDR3 DNA follows: TGCGCCAGCAGCTTGAATAGCGGGGCGGAGACCCAGTACTTC. It specifies CASSLNSGAETQYF.